One sample yielded the 4 T cell receptor beta chains listed below, sequenced in a study of regulatory T cells in long-lasting Graves disease. CDR3 regions were amplified by Arm-PCR using iRepertoire HTBI primers to build TCR beta libraries. In TCRdb, the multiplex PCR reads were re-called with MiXCR into one record per CDR3 protein. Of about 470,000 distinct CDR3 sequences in the sample, around 20% were seen once. Time point described: persistent/refractory GD, antithyroid drugs over 5 years with positive TRAb. PBMCs were the source of the RNA used for TCR sequencing. The sequencing used peripheral blood mononuclear cells (PBMCs), collected when the disease was refractory, from a patient treated with antithyroid drugs. The origin of the receptors is a female donor with Graves disease.

This clonotype was counted ten times or more. The chain joins TRBV2 to TRBJ1-4, with unresolved D. CDR1 and CDR2 from the germline V gene are SNHLY and FYNNEI. Trimming shortened V by 3 bases and J by 11 bases, and 16 bases separated the two germline ends. The CDR3 has 14 residues. Here the CDR3 DNA reads TGTGCCAGCAGTGAGCAGGATCGAAGGTATAAACTGTTTTTT. Translating gives CASSEQDRRYKLFF. Full variable domain (missing parts from reference TRBV2 and TRBJ1-4): EPEVTQTPSHQVTQMGQEVILRCVPISNHLYFYWYRQILGQKVEFLVSFYNNEISEKSEIFDDQFSVERPDGSNFTLKIRSTKLEDSAMYFCASSEQDRRYKLFFGSGTQLSVL.

This clonotype was observed a few times. The chain joins TRBV19 to TRBJ2-7; 12 bases map to TRBD2. Germline V gene lookup returns CDR1 LNHDA and CDR2 SQIVND (reference sequence). The CDR3 contains 14 residues. Trimming cost V 6 bases and J 4 bases; bases outside gene matches: 4. The CDR3 reads CASRRLAGDYEQYF. Written as DNA, the CDR3 is TGTGCCAGTAGACGACTAGCGGGGGATTACGAGCAGTACTTC.

In its sample, this clonotype was seen many times. DNA of the CDR3: TGCGCCAGCAGGCTGGGACAGGGAAACATTCAGTACTTC. Translated, it gives CASRLGQGNIQYF. This chain links TRBV5-1 with TRBJ2-4; 9 nucleotides align to TRBD1. V lost 5 bases and J lost 6; bases outside the gene matches: 3. This CDR3 contains 13 residues. Germline V CDR1 and CDR2: SGHRS, YFSETQ.

This clonotype was seen at least ten times. The CDR3 sequence: CASSPVGGANYGYTF. CDR3 nucleotides: TGTGCCAGCAGCCCGGTTGGGGGCGCTAACTATGGCTACACCTTC. This chain links TRBV5-5 with TRBJ1-2; weak D call: TRBD1 (6 bases). The V end was cut by 4 bases, the J end by 0 bases, with 13 bases between. The CDR3 is made up of 15 amino acids. CDR1 SGHKS and CDR2 YYEKEE come from the germline V gene (reference sequence).